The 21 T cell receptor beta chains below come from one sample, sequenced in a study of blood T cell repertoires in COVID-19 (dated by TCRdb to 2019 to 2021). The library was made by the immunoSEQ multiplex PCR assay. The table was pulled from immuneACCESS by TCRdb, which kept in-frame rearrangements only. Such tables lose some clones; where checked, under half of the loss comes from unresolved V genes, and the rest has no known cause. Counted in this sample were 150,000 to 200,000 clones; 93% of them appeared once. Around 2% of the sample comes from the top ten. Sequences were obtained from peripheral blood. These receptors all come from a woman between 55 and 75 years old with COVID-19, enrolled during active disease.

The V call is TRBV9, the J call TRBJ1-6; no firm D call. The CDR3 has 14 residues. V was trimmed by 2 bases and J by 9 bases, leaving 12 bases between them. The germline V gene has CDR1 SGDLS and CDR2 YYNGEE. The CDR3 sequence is CASSVNVGGSPLHF. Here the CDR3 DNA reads TGTGCCAGCAGCGTGAATGTTGGCGGTTCACCCCTCCACTTT.

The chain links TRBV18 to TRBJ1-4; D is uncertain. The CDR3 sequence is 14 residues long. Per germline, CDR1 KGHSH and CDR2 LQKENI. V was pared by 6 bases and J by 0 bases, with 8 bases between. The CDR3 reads CASSLRATNEKLFF. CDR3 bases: TGTGCCAGCTCGCTCCGGGCAACTAATGAAAAACTGTTTTTT.

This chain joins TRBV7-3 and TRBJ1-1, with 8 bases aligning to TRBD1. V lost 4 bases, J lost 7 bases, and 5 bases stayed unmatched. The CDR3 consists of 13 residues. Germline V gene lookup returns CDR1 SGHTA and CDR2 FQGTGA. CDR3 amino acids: CASSYGQGVEAFF. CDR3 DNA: TGTGCCAGCAGCTATGGACAGGGTGTTGAAGCTTTCTTT.

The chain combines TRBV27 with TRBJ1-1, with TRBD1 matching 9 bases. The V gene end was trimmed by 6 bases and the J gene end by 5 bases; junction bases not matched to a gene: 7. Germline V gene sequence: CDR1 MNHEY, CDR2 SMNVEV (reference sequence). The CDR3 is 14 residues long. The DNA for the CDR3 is TGTGCCAGCAGGATACAGGGGGCGGGTACTGAAGCTTTCTTT. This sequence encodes CASRIQGAGTEAFF.

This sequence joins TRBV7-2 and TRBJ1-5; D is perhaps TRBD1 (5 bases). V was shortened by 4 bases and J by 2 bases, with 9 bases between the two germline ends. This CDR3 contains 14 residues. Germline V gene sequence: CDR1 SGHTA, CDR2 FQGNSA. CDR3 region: CASSSPGGNQPQHF. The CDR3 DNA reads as TGTGCCAGCAGCTCCCCGGGGGGCAATCAGCCCCAGCATTTT.

The chain's CDR3 is CASSYGQGVRHTEAFF. The CDR3 DNA follows: TGTGCCAGCAGTTACGGGCAGGGGGTGCGGCATACTGAAGCTTTCTTT. V gene TRBV6-2 or TRBV6-3 combines with J gene TRBJ1-1, with 7 bases lining up with TRBD1. V gave up 2 bases and J gave up 5 bases; unmatched junction bases: 11. This CDR3 region has 16 residues. Germline V gene data show CDR1 as MNHEY and CDR2 as SVGEGT.

In nucleotides, the CDR3 is TGTGCCAGCAGCGACTTCTACGAGCAGTACTTC. Protein product: CASSDFYEQYF. V usage is TRBV5-6 and J usage is TRBJ2-7; D unresolved. V dropped 4 bases and J dropped 3 bases, with 5 bases sitting between them. Germline loops: CDR1 SGHDT, CDR2 YYEEEE. The CDR3 loop spans 11 amino acids.

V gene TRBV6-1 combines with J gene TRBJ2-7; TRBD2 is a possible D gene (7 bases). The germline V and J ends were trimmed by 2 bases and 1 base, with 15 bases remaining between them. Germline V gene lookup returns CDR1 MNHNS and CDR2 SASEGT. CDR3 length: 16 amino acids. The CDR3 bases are TGTGCCAGCAGTGAATTACGGGGGGCAGCGTCCTACGAGCAGTACTTC. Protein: CASSELRGAASYEQYF.

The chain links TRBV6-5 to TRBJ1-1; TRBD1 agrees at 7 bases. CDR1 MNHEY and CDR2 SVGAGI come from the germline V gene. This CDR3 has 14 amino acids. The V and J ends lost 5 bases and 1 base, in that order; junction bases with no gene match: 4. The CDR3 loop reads CASSPGQENTEAFF. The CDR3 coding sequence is TGTGCCAGCAGTCCCGGACAGGAGAACACTGAAGCTTTCTTT.

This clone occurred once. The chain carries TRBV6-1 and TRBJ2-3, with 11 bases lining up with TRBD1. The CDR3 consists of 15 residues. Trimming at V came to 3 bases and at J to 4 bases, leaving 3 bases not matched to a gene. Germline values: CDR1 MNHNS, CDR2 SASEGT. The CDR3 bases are TGTGCCAGCAGTGAGGGACAGGGGGGCGCAGATACGCAGTATTTT. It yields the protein CASSEGQGGADTQYF.

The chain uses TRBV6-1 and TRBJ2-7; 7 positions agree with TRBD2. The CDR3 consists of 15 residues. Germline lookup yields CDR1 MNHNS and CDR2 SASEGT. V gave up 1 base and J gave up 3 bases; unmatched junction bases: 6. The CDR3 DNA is TGTGCCAGCAGTGAAGAGGGAGGGTCGATCTACGAGCAGTACTTC. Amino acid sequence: CASSEEGGSIYEQYF.

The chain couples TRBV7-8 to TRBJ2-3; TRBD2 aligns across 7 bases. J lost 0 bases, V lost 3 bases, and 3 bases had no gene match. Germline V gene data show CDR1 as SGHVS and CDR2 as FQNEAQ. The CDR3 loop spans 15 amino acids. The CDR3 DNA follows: TGTGCCAGCAGCTTTAGCGGGCGTAGCACAGATACGCAGTATTTT. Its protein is CASSFSGRSTDTQYF.

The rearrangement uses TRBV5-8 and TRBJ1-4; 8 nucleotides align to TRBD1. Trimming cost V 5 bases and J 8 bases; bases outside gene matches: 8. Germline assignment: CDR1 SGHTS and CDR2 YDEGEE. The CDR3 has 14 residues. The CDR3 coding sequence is TGTGCCAGCAGGAAGACAGGGGACGTAGAAAAACTGTTTTTT. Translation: CASRKTGDVEKLFF.

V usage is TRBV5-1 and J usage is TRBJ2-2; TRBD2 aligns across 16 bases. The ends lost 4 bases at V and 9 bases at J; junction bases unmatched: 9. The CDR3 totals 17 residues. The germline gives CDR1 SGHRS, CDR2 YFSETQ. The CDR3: CASSQDGTSGGARELFF. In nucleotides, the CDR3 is TGCGCCAGCAGCCAAGACGGGACTAGCGGGGGGGCCCGGGAGCTGTTTTTT.

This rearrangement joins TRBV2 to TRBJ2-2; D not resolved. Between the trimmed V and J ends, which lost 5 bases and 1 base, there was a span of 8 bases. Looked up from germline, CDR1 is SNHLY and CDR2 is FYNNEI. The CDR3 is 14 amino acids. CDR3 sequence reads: CASSPSRNTGELFF. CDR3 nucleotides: TGTGCCAGCAGTCCATCTAGGAACACCGGGGAGCTGTTTTTT.

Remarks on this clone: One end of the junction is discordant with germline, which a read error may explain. The CDR3 coding sequence is TGTGCTAGCAGCTTTCAACAGGGAGATACGCAGTATTTT. Amino acid sequence: CASSFQQGDTQYF. The chain couples TRBV7-7 to TRBJ2-3; tentatively, D is TRBD1 (6 bases). This CDR3 is 13 amino acids long. The germline CDR1 and CDR2 sequences are SSHAT and FNYEAQ (reference sequence).

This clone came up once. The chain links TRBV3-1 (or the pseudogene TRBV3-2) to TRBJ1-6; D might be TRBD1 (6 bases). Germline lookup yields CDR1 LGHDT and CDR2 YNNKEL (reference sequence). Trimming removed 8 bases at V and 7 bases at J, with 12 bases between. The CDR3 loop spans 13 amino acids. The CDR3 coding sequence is TGTGCCAGCCGTAGGGGGTTGAATTCACCCCTCCACTTT. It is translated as CASRRGLNSPLHF.

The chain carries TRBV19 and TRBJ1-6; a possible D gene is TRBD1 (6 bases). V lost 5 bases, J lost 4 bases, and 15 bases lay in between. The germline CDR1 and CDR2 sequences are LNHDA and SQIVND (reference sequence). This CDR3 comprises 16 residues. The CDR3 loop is CASSPPQGPYNSPLHF. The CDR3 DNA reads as TGTGCCAGTAGTCCACCCCAGGGGCCGTATAATTCACCCCTCCACTTT.

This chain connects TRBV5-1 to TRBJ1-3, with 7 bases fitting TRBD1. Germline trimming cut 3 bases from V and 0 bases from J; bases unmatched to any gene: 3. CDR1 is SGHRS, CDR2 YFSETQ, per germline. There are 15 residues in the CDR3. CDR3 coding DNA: TGCGCCAGCAGCTCGACAGGGTACTCTGGAAACACCATATATTTT. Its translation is CASSSTGYSGNTIYF.

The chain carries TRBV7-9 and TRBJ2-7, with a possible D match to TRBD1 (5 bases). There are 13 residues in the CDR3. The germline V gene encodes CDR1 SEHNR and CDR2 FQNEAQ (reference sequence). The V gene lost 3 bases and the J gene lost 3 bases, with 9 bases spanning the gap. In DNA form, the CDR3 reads TGTGCCAGCAGCTTGGCAGGGAACTACGAGCAGTACTTC. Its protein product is CASSLAGNYEQYF.

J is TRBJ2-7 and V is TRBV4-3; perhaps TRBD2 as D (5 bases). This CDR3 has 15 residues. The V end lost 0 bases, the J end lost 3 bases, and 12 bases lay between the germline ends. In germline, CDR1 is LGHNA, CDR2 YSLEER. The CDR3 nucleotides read TGCGCCAGCAGCCAAGATCTTAGGACTGGCTACGAGCAGTACTTC. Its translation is CASSQDLRTGYEQYF.